Sequencing of this T cell receptor beta chain was carried out in a study of OX40 agonist ivuxolimab in advanced cancers. Overall study context: Administration of intravenous ivuxolimab to patients occurred every 2 weeks at 0.01 to 10 mg/kg.

CDR1 is MNHNS, CDR2 SASEGT, per germline. This CDR3 has 15 amino acids. The junction had 6 bases not matched to a gene; V was cut back by 5 bases and J by 7 bases. Produced via immunoSEQ multiplex PCR; TCRdb's table is partial and in-frame only. The sample lists 55,000 to 65,000 clones, 80% to 95% occurring once. Worth noting for this clone: No antigen is known for it.

Findings and caveats of the study: Clonal expansion among partial responders at 0.1-3.0 mg/kg ranked near the lowest.

The source of this sequence is an adult with an advanced solid tumor such as melanoma, head and neck, liver or kidney cancer. This rearrangement joins TRBV6-1 to TRBJ2-1, with 12 positions matching TRBD2. This material consisted of CD4+ or CD8+ T cells sorted from blood, taken in a trial of the OX40 agonist ivuxolimab. CDR3 sequence reads: CASSLPTSGSNEQFF. For the CDR3, the DNA is TGTGCCAGCAGTTTACCGACTAGCGGGAGTAATGAGCAGTTCTTC.